This TCR beta chain came from a study of T-cell memory formation after mild COVID-19. Study results and caveats: Contracting CD4+ clones were located mainly in CM and EM, and CD8+ clones in EMRA. Researchers could not confirm that second-wave clones peaking on day 37 targeted SARS-CoV-2.

From germline, CDR1 is SNHLY and CDR2 FYNNEI. The germline V and J ends were trimmed by 6 bases and 7 bases, with 19 bases remaining between them. The CDR3 length is 15 residues. For this clonotype: The antigen remains undetermined.

5'RACE with constant-segment primers yielded barcoded, UMI-tagged TCR alpha and TCR beta cDNA libraries. MiXCR, applied by TCRdb to the 5' RACE reads, yields one record per CDR3 protein. Among 110,000 to 150,000 distinct CDR3 sequences listed, 25% were seen once. Material: PBMCs or a T cell subset sorted from them (not recorded which). The sequence was collected from an adult woman who had mild COVID-19 (a few samples of this study predate the infection). Cell type and time point are not known. This chain uses TRBV2 with TRBJ2-1; D might be TRBD1 or TRBD2, each matching 5 bases. CDR3 in amino acids: CASRGDSVVINEQFF. In DNA, the CDR3 is TGTGCCAGCAGAGGGGATAGCGTCGTTATAAATGAGCAGTTCTTC.